These 19 T cell receptor beta chains were sequenced from one sample in a study of post-analysis software for immune sequencing data (dated by TCRdb to the mid-2010s). General study outcomes and caveats: A handful of TRBV segments, including TRBV5-6, TRBV5-1 and TRBV20-1, were significantly more frequent in patients than controls.

The antigens these receptors bind are not known. The library was produced with PCR. The sequencing machine was an Illumina HiSeq 2500. Unique molecular identifiers were incorporated into TCR beta cDNA libraries to reduce PCR and sequencing biases. In TCRdb, the public reads were trimmed at Q25 with fastp and aligned with MiXCR, with productive beta chains retained. Records with the same CDR3 protein are collapsed into one entry carrying the most frequent genes and DNA. The sample yields about 820,000 distinct CDR3 sequences; 53% were counted once. Together, the top ten hold 4.6% of the sample. The sequencing sample was made of blood. The origin of the receptors is a girl aged 5-17 years with multiple sclerosis.

This clonotype showed up just once. J is TRBJ1-1 and V is TRBV7-9; D may be TRBD1 (5 bases). Trimming stripped 3 bases from V and 4 bases from J, with 15 bases between. The CDR3 totals 15 residues. Germline CDR1 and CDR2: SEHNR and FQNEAQ (reference sequence). The DNA for the CDR3 is TGTGCCAGCAGCTTGCACCAGGGAGTGGTCACTGAAGCTTTCTTT. Its protein is CASSLHQGVVTEAFF.

The chain employs TRBV4-1 and TRBJ2-1; 13 nucleotides align to TRBD2. The CDR3 has 17 amino acids. Germline CDR1 and CDR2: MGHRA and YSYEKL. The V and J ends lost 3 bases and 3 bases, in that order; junction bases with no gene match: 5. This CDR3 reads CASSQGGLAGSYNEQFF. The CDR3, as DNA: TGCGCCAGCAGCCAGGGGGGACTAGCGGGGAGCTACAATGAGCAGTTCTTC.

Comments on this clonotype: Germline and junction disagree at one end, which may indicate a read error. J is TRBJ2-3 and V is TRBV18; TRBD2 matches 8 bases. The CDR3 is made up of 18 amino acids. The V gene's germline CDR1 is KGHSH and CDR2 LQKENI. CDR3 bases: TGTGCCAGCTCACCACCGTACGGGACTAGTTCCGTCACAGGTACGCAGTATTTT. Translated: CASSPPYGTSSVTGTQYF.

The chain is built from TRBV15 and TRBJ1-2; a possible D gene is TRBD1 (5 bases). There are 13 residues in the CDR3. Trimming stripped 5 bases from V and 6 bases from J, with 13 bases between. CDR1 is LNHNV and CDR2 is YYDKDF in the germline V gene (reference sequence). The CDR3 DNA follows: TGTGCCACCAGCCCCCGGATCAGGGATGGCTACACCTTC. This translates into CATSPRIRDGYTF.

The rearrangement links TRBV20-1 to TRBJ2-4; 10 nucleotides agree with TRBD1. The J call may be wrong; the DNA end is better matched by TRBJ2-7. The germline V gene has CDR1 DFQATT and CDR2 SNEGSKA (reference sequence). This CDR3 is built from 13 residues. In nucleotides, the CDR3 is TGCAGTGGCCTTCCGGGACAGGGGTACGAGCAGTACTTC. Translating it yields CSGLPGQGYEQYF.

The sample holds one count of this clonotype. One junction end disagrees with the germline gene, perhaps due to a read error. The rearrangement joins TRBV20-1 to TRBJ2-3; D ambiguous. CDR1 is DFQATT and CDR2 is SNEGSKA in the germline V gene (reference sequence). This CDR3 spans 13 amino acids. This CDR3 reads CGAVGLSTDTQYF. The CDR3 nucleotides read TGCGGTGCAGTGGGCCTTAGCACAGATACGCAGTATTTT.

Comments on this clonotype: One end of the junction varies from germline; a read error may be responsible. This sequence joins TRBV5-1 and TRBJ2-4; 8 bases are a match to TRBD2. CDR1 SGHRS and CDR2 YFSETQ come from the germline V gene. This CDR3 has 17 residues. CDR3 in amino acids: CAGSLVGRGALKGIQYF. CDR3 bases: TGCGCCGGCAGCTTGGTCGGGCGGGGGGCCCTGAAGGGCATTCAGTACTTC.

V and J are TRBV7-2 and TRBJ2-5; D perhaps matches TRBD1 (6 bases). The germline V gene has CDR1 SGHTA and CDR2 FQGNSA. The CDR3 covers 13 residues. V gave up 8 bases and J gave up 2 bases, with 12 bases separating them. The chain's CDR3 is CASQQGPQETQYF. The DNA of the CDR3 is TGTGCCAGCCAACAGGGACCTCAAGAGACCCAGTACTTC.

This clonotype was counted between two and nine times. The V and J genes are TRBV5-1 and TRBJ1-6, with 7 bases aligning to TRBD1. Looked up from germline, CDR1 is SGHRS and CDR2 is YFSETQ. The CDR3 consists of 16 residues. Trimming removed 2 bases from V and 9 bases from J; junction bases left unmatched: 11. The CDR3 region is CASSLESGQAGSPLHF. The CDR3 DNA reads as TGCGCCAGCAGCTTAGAATCCGGACAGGCGGGTTCACCCCTCCACTTT. The full variable domain, completed using reference TRBV5-1 and TRBJ1-6, is KAGVTQTPRYLIKTRGQQVTLSCSPISGHRSVSWYQQTPGQGLQFLFEYFSETQRNKGNFPGRFSGRQFSNSRSEMNVSTLELGDSALYLCASSLESGQAGSPLHFGNGTRLTVT.

This chain connects TRBV7-2 to TRBJ2-7; no firm D call. This CDR3 has 14 residues. Germline V lookup: CDR1 SGHTA, CDR2 FQGNSA. Trimming shortened V by 1 base and J by 2 bases, and 9 bases separated the two germline ends. CDR3 loop: CASSLVPDAYEQYF. The CDR3 region has the DNA TGTGCCAGCAGCTTAGTCCCAGACGCCTACGAGCAGTACTTC.

The rearrangement uses TRBV7-9 and TRBJ1-2; D remains ambiguous. V was shortened by 2 bases and J by 8 bases, with 9 bases between the two germline ends. Germline CDR1 and CDR2: SEHNR and FQNEAQ (reference sequence). This CDR3 comprises 12 residues. The CDR3 spells CASSLMDSGYTF. The CDR3 DNA sequence: TGTGCCAGCAGCTTAATGGACTCCGGCTACACCTTC. Complete variable domain (other parts from reference TRBV7-9 and TRBJ1-2): DTGVSQNPRHKITKRGQNVTFRCDPISEHNRLYWYRQTLGQGPEFLTYFQNEAQLEKSRLLSDRFSAERPKGSFSTLEIQRTEQGDSAMYLCASSLMDSGYTFGSGTRLTVV.

The chain joins TRBV7-9 to TRBJ1-6; D is possibly TRBD1 (5 bases). CDR1 SEHNR and CDR2 FQNEAQ come from the germline V gene (reference sequence). The V end was cut by 0 bases, the J end by 7 bases, with 13 bases between. This CDR3 spans 16 amino acids. The CDR3 nucleotides read TGTGCCAGCAGCTTAGCGCCGGGCAGGACAAATTCACCCCTCCACTTT. Protein product: CASSLAPGRTNSPLHF.

This clonotype has a handful of counts. The rearrangement links TRBV5-5 to TRBJ2-1; 13 bases align to TRBD2. The CDR3 length is 17 residues. With 2 bases clipped from V and 4 bases from J, the junction kept 6 bases outside the gene matches. Germline V gene sequence: CDR1 SGHKS, CDR2 YYEKEE (reference sequence). CDR3 amino acids: CASSLTSGRARYNEQFF. The CDR3 DNA reads TGTGCCAGCAGCTTAACTAGCGGGAGGGCCCGTTACAATGAGCAGTTCTTC.

This chain links TRBV20-1 with TRBJ1-1, with no clear D. V gave up 0 bases and J gave up 2 bases, with 13 bases separating them. Germline CDR1 DFQATT, CDR2 SNEGSKA (reference sequence). CDR3 length: 15 residues. The CDR3 spells CSAREGIRFNTEAFF. The CDR3 DNA follows: TGCAGTGCTAGAGAGGGCATACGCTTTAACACTGAAGCTTTCTTT.

The rearrangement uses TRBV5-1 and TRBJ2-5; D possibly corresponds to TRBD2 (5 bases). Germline CDR1 SGHRS, CDR2 YFSETQ. This CDR3 region has 12 residues. The V end was cut by 4 bases, the J end by 5 bases, with 9 bases between. The CDR3 DNA reads TGCGCCAGCAGCCCCGGGATGGAGACCCAGTACTTC. Translation gives CASSPGMETQYF. The full variable domain, rest sourced from reference TRBV5-1 and TRBJ2-5, is KAGVTQTPRYLIKTRGQQVTLSCSPISGHRSVSWYQQTPGQGLQFLFEYFSETQRNKGNFPGRFSGRQFSNSRSEMNVSTLELGDSALYLCASSPGMETQYFGPGTRLLVL.

This clonotype was counted once. The junction departs from germline at one end; a sequencing error may be responsible. The rearrangement joins TRBV7-8 to TRBJ2-6, with TRBD1 matching 8 bases. The CDR3 contains 16 residues. Germline V gene data show CDR1 as SGHVS and CDR2 as FQNEAQ. In DNA form, the CDR3 reads TGTGCCAGCAGACACGCAGGGGGCGCTGGGGCCAACGCCCTGACTTTC. Translating it yields CASRHAGGAGANALTF.

V gene TRBV6-1 combines with J gene TRBJ2-7; TRBD1 agrees at 9 bases. Trimming removed 2 bases from V and 4 bases from J; junction bases left unmatched: 6. CDR3 length: 15 residues. Germline values: CDR1 MNHNS, CDR2 SASEGT. As DNA, the CDR3 is TGTGCCAGCAGTGAAAGTTTGACAGGGGGTTACGAGCAGTACTTC. It translates to CASSESLTGGYEQYF.

This clonotype showed up just a few times. CDR3 sequence: CASSLIVGETQYF. The CDR3 bases are TGTGCCAGCAGCTTGATAGTGGGCGAGACCCAGTACTTC. This rearrangement joins TRBV5-4 to TRBJ2-5, with D unclear. CDR3 length: 13 amino acids. Germline V gene data show CDR1 as SGHNT and CDR2 as YYREEE (reference sequence). V shed 1 base and J shed 5 bases, with 9 bases lying between them.

This clonotype has only a few counts. The V and J genes are TRBV29-1 and TRBJ2-4, with TRBD1 matching over 8 bases. The tail of the sequence fits TRBJ2-7 better, so the J call may be wrong. CDR3 length: 13 amino acids. Germline loops: CDR1 SQVTM, CDR2 ANQGSEA. CDR3 sequence reads: CSAVTGVRYEQYF. The CDR3 nucleotides read TGCAGCGCCGTGACAGGGGTGCGCTACGAGCAGTACTTC.